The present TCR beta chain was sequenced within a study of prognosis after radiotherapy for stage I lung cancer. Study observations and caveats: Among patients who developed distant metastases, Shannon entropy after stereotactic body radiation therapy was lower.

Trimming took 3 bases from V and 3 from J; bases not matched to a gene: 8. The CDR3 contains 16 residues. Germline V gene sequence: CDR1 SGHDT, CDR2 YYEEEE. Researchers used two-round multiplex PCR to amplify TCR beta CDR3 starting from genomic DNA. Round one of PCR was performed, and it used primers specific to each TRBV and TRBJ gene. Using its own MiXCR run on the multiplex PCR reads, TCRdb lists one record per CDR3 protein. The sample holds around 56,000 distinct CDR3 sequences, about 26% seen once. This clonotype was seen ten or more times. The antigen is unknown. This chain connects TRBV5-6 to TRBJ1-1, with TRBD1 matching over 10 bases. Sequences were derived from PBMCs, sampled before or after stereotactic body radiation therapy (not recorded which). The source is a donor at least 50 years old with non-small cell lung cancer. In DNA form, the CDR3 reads TGTGCCAGCAGCTGGTCCGGGACAGGGGTGGACACTGAAGCTTTCTTT. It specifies CASSWSGTGVDTEAFF.